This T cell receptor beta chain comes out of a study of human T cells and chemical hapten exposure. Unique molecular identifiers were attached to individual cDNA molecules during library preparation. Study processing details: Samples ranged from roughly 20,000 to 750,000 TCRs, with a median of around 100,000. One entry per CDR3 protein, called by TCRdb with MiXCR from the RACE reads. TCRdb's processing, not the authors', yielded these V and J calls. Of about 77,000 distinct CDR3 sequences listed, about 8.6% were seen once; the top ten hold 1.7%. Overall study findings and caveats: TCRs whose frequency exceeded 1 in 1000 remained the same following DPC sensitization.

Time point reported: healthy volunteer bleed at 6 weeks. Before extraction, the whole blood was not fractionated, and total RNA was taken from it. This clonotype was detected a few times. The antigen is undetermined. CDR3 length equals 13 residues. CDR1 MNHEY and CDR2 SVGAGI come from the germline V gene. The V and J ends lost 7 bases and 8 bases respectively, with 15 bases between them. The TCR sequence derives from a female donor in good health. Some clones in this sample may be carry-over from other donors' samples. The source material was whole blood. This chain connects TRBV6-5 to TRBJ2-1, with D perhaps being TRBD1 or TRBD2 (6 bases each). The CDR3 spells CASNRLGGDEQFF. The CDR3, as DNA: TGTGCCAGCAACCGTTTGGGGGGCGATGAGCAGTTCTTC.